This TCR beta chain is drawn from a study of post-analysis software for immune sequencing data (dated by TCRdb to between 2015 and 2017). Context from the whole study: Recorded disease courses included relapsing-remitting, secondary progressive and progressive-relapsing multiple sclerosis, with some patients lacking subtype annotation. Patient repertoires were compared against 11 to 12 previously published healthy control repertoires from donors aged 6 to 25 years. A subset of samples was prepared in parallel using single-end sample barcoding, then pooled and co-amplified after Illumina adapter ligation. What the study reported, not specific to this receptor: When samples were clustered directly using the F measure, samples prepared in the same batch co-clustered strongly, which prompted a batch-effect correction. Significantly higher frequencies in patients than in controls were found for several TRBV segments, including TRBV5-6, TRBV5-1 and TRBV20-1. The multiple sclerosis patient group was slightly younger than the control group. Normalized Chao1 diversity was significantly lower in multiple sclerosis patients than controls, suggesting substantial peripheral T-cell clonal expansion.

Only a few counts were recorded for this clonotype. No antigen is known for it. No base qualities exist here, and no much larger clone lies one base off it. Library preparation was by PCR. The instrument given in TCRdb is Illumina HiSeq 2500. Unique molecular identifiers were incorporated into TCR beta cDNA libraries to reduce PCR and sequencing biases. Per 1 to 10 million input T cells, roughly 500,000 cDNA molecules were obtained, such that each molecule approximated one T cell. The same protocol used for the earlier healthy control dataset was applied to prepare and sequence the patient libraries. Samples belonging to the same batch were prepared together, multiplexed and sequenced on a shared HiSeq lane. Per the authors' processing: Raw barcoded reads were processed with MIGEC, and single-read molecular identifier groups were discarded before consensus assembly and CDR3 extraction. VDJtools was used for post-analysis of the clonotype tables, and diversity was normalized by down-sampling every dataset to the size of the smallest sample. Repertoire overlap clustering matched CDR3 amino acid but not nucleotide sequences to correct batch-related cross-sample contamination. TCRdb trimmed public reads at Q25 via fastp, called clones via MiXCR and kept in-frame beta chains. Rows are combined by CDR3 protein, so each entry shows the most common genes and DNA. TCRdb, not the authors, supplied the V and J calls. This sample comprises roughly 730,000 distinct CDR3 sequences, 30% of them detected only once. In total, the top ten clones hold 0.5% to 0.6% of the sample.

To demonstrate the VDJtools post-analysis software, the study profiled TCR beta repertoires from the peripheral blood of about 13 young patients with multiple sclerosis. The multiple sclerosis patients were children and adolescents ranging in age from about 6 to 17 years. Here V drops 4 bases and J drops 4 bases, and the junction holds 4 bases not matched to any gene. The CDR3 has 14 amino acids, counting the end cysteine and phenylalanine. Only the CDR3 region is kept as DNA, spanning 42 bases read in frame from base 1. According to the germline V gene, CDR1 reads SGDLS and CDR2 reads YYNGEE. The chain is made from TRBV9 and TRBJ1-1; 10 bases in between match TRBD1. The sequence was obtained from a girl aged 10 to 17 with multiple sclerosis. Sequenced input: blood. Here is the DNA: TGTGCCAGCAGCCCCGGGACAGGGGTCACTGAAGCTTTCTTT. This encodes CASSPGTGVTEAFF.